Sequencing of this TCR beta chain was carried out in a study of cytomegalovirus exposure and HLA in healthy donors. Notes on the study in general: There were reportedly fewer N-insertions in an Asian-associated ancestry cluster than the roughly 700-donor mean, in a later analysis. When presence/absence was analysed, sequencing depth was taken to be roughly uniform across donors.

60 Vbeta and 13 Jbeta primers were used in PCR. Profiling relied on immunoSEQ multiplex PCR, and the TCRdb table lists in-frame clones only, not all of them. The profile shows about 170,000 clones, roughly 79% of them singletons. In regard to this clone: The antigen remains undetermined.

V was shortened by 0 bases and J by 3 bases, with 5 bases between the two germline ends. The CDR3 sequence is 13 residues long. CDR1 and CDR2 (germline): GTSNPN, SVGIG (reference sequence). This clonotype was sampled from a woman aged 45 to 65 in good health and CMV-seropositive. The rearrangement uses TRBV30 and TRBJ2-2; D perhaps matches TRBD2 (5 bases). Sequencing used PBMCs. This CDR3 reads CAWSVGDTGELFF. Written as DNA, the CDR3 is TGTGCCTGGAGTGTCGGGGACACCGGGGAGCTGTTTTTT.